The rows below give T cell receptor beta chains drawn from one sample of a study of liver allograft versus peripheral blood T cells. From the reads, TCRdb called clonotypes with MiXCR, one entry per CDR3 protein. The table records some 6,000 distinct CDR3 sequences, about 14% of them present only once. These receptors originate from a human patient who had a liver transplant. The graft donor may account for some of the T cells. Both conserved end residues are part of each CDR3. The D gene is left open where the match is weak. Some rows mark clone size as missing; the rest say once, few, many or name a class of expanded clone.

CDR3aa	CDR3nt	v_gene	j_gene	abundance	d_gene
CASSPPSKGAIKETQYF	TGTGCCAGCTCACCACCCAGCAAGGGGGCGATTAAAGAGACCCAGTACTTC	TRBV18	TRBJ2-5	many	TRBD1
CASSFGSDGGAFF	TGTGCCAGCAGTTTCGGTAGTGACGGAGGAGCTTTCTTT	TRBV6-5	TRBJ1-1	medium-sized	.
CASGPGTNSNQPQHF	TGTGCCAGCGGACCGGGGACAAATAGCAATCAGCCCCAGCATTTT	TRBV6-1	TRBJ1-5	medium-sized	.
CASSLGTTGRYF	TGTGCCAGCAGCTTAGGGACTACAGGTCGGTACTTC	TRBV7-2	TRBJ2-7	many	.
CSARGLADPSYEQYF	TGCAGTGCTAGGGGACTAGCGGACCCCTCCTACGAGCAGTACTTC	TRBV20-1	TRBJ2-7	.	TRBD2
CAGGNGGSSDTQYF	TGTGCCGGAGGCAACGGGGGGAGTTCAGATACGCAGTATTTT	TRBV12-3/TRBV12-4	TRBJ2-3	.	TRBD2
CSVRSASNEKLFF	TGCAGTGTTCGGTCGGCCTCTAATGAAAAACTGTTTTTT	TRBV20-1	TRBJ1-4	.	.
CASSSAGRTYEQYF	TGTGCCAGCAGCTCCGCGGGAAGAACCTACGAGCAGTACTTC	TRBV5-4	TRBJ2-7	many	.
CASSIDTRISYGYTF	TGTGCCAGTAGTATAGACACCCGGATTAGCTATGGCTACACCTTC	TRBV19	TRBJ1-2	medium-sized	.
CASSRGQGKVNEQYF	TGTGCCAGCAGTCGAGGACAGGGGAAGGTCAACGAGCAGTACTTC	TRBV14	TRBJ2-7	few	TRBD1
CASSPGQGPNEPQHF	TGTGCCAGCAGCCCGGGACAGGGCCCGAATGAGCCCCAGCATTTT	TRBV7-9	TRBJ1-5	.	TRBD1
CASSFGLAGGGEQFF	TGTGCCAGCAGCTTTGGACTAGCGGGAGGGGGTGAGCAGTTCTTC	TRBV11-2	TRBJ2-1	few	TRBD2
CASTRLAEETQYF	TGTGCCAGCACCAGACTAGCGGAAGAGACCCAGTACTTC	TRBV5-4	TRBJ2-5	few	TRBD2
CASSQVGTGVEQYF	TGTGCCAGCAGCCAAGTTGGAACAGGCGTCGAGCAGTACTTC	TRBV7-9	TRBJ2-7	few	.
CATSRGLAGASYEQYF	TGTGCCACCAGCAGAGGACTAGCGGGGGCTTCCTACGAGCAGTACTTC	TRBV15	TRBJ2-7	.	TRBD2